This is a list of T cell receptor beta chains from one sample in a study of T cell responses to AZD1222 COVID-19 vaccine. Sequenced by immunoSEQ multiplex PCR; TCRdb stores in-frame clones only, minus some. The table has 110,000 to 150,000 clones, around 93% seen once; the top ten hold over 8%. The sequencing here drew on peripheral blood, taken on day 0 of AZD1222 vaccination. These receptor sequences come from an adult in good health. Each CDR3 is given with its conserved first and last residue. D genes are given only for firm matches. Rows may omit the clone size; those that give it use once, few, many or a size class.

abundance,v_gene,d_gene,j_gene,CDR3nt,CDR3aa
.,TRBV6-6,.,TRBJ1-2,TGTGCCAGCAGCCCCCTCACAGGGTCCCATGGCTACACCTTC,CASSPLTGSHGYTF
.,TRBV7-8,.,TRBJ2-3,TGTGCCAGCAGCCCTTGGACAGCGACTAGCACAGATACGCAGTATTTT,CASSPWTATSTDTQYF
.,TRBV15,.,TRBJ1-4,TGTGCCACCAGCAGAGATGCAGTTACAGTTAATGAAAAACTGTTTTTT,CATSRDAVTVNEKLFF
.,TRBV19,.,TRBJ1-1,TGTGCCAGTATGTTCGTACGGGGCACTGAAGCTTTCTTT,CASMFVRGTEAFF
.,TRBV5-1,.,TRBJ2-2,TGCGCCAGCAGCTTGAGGGCGGAGAACACCGGGGAGCTGTTTTTT,CASSLRAENTGELFF
.,TRBV6-5,.,TRBJ2-7,TGTGCCAGCAGTTATGGTGGACAGCAGTACTTC,CASSYGGQQYF
.,TRBV19,TRBD1,TRBJ1-2,TGTGCCAGTAGTAAATCGGGACAGGGCCCCCTCTATGGCTACACCTTC,CASSKSGQGPLYGYTF
.,TRBV6-4,.,TRBJ1-6,TGTGCCAGCAGATGGCCTAAAGGTCCGAGCTCCTATAATTCACCCCTCCACTTT,CASRWPKGPSSYNSPLHF
.,TRBV11-2,.,TRBJ1-6,TGTGCCAGCAGCTTAGAGCGGAGTTCACCCCTCCACTTT,CASSLERSSPLHF
.,TRBV3-1/TRBV3-2,.,TRBJ1-2,TGTGCCAGCGCCGGGGAGCACTATGGCTACACCTTC,CASAGEHYGYTF
.,TRBV6-1,.,TRBJ1-5,TGTGCCAGCAGTGCTACCAGGGAATATGGCAATCAGCCCCAGCATTTT,CASSATREYGNQPQHF
once,TRBV18,.,TRBJ2-7,TGTGCCAGCTCACCCAGGGGGGGAAACTCCTACGAGCAGTACTTC,CASSPRGGNSYEQYF
.,TRBV5-1,.,TRBJ1-3,TGCGCCAGCAGCTTGGAGGACAGTGGCTCTGGAAACACCATATATTTT,CASSLEDSGSGNTIYF
.,TRBV27,.,TRBJ2-7,TGTGCCAGCAGTCCCGGGACGCAAAGATACGAGCAGTACTTC,CASSPGTQRYEQYF
.,TRBV19,.,TRBJ1-4,TGTGCCAGTAGTACCCAGGTAGTCGGATCTACGGAAAAACTGTTTTTT,CASSTQVVGSTEKLFF
.,TRBV19,.,TRBJ2-6,TGTGCCAGTACCACACCCCGATCAGCCTCTGGGGCCAACGTCCTGACTTTC,CASTTPRSASGANVLTF
.,TRBV14,.,TRBJ2-4,TGTGCCAGCAGCCAAGCCGGTCGGGGATCCAAAAACATTCAGTACTTC,CASSQAGRGSKNIQYF
.,TRBV10-3,.,TRBJ1-5,TGTGCCATCAAGTCGGCAGCATTCAATCAGCCCCAGCATTTT,CAIKSAAFNQPQHF
.,TRBV7-2,TRBD1,TRBJ2-3,TGTGCCAGCAGCTTAGGAGGCAGGGGGTACACAGATACGCAGTATTTT,CASSLGGRGYTDTQYF
.,TRBV7-9,.,TRBJ2-7,TGTGCCAGCAGCTTAGGGGACGTTCCTCCCTACGAGCAGTACTTC,CASSLGDVPPYEQYF
.,TRBV18,.,TRBJ2-7,TGTGCCAGCTCACCACCCGTTGGGAACGCGCAGTACTTC,CASSPPVGNAQYF
once,TRBV5-4,.,TRBJ2-3,TGTGCCAGCAGCTTCGCTAGTGGGACAGATACGCAGTATTTT,CASSFASGTDTQYF
.,TRBV7-8,.,TRBJ1-3,TGTGCCAGCAGCCCACTAAGAGTTAGAGCTGGAAACACCATATATTTT,CASSPLRVRAGNTIYF